This T cell receptor beta chain came from a study of beta chain features in type 1 diabetes. Across the study: In age, gender and cell yields, patients were similar to healthy donors. There were around 100,000,000 sorted cells examined across all samples.

The CDR3 extends over 14 amino acids. Looked up from germline, CDR1 is KGHSH and CDR2 is LQKENI. The junction had 4 bases not matched to a gene; V was cut back by 6 bases and J by 0 bases. The authors reverse transcribed all of the isolated RNA, so sequencing captured expressed TCRB transcripts. Measured with immunoSEQ multiplex PCR; TCRdb has only the in-frame clones, and not every one. The sample includes around 350,000 clones, around 13% of them seen just once. This clone turned up a few times. Antigen: not known. Whole-study results and caveats: PCR might favor shorter templates, but any such skew would affect patients and controls equally.

Sequenced input: naive CD4+ T cells from blood. The sequence came from a man aged 18 to 30 in good health. This chain joins TRBV18 and TRBJ2-7, with 8 bases aligning to TRBD2. CDR3 loop: CASSRGTSSYEQYF. CDR3 bases: TGTGCCAGCTCCCGAGGGACTAGCTCCTACGAGCAGTACTTC.